This is a list of T cell receptor beta chains from one sample in a study of blood T cell repertoires in COVID-19. Some clones are missing from TCRdb's copy, which holds only in-frame ones; the method was immunoSEQ multiplex PCR. The table shows more than 85,000 clones, with 60% to 85% occurring only once. The specimen sequenced was peripheral blood. All receptors come from a human donor in a cohort sampled during active or convalescent COVID-19. The CDR3 runs from the conserved cysteine through the conserved F or W. Each record gives: J gene, clone size, V gene, D gene, CDR3 DNA, CDR3 protein. The D gene is left open where the match is weak. Clone size is given for some rows only: seen once, a few or many times, or a class if the clone is expanded.

>TRBJ2-7|.|TRBV5-1|.
TGCGCCAGCAGCGCCGGGTCGAGCTCCTACGAGCAGTACTTC
CASSAGSSSYEQYF
>TRBJ2-7|few|TRBV29-1|.
TGCAGCGTTGTTCTCCCGGTTTACAGCTACGAGCAGTACTTC
CSVVLPVYSYEQYF
>TRBJ2-1|few|TRBV15|TRBD2
TGTGCCACCAGCAGTTTAGGACTAGCGGGAGGAGGGAGCTCCTACAATGAGCAGTTCTTC
CATSSLGLAGGGSSYNEQFF
>TRBJ1-1|.|TRBV4-3|.
TGCGCCAGCAGCCAAGAGGGCAGGGCGGACACTGAAGCTTTCTTT
CASSQEGRADTEAFF
>TRBJ1-5|.|TRBV7-2|.
TGTGCCAGCAGCTTAGTTGTTAGTCGACAGGTAGGCAATCAGCCCCAGCATTTT
CASSLVVSRQVGNQPQHF
>TRBJ1-3|.|TRBV7-2|TRBD1
TGTGCCAGCAGTTTCGACAGGGCGGGCGGAAACACCATATATTTT
CASSFDRAGGNTIYF
>TRBJ2-3|.|TRBV6-6|.
TGTGCCAGCAGTTACCGAGACGGAGCTACGGATACGCAGTATTTT
CASSYRDGATDTQYF
>TRBJ2-2|.|TRBV7-8|TRBD2
TGTGCCAGCAGCTTAGTGGCCCTAGCGGACAACACCGGGGAGCTGTTTTTT
CASSLVALADNTGELFF
>TRBJ1-2|many|TRBV10-3|.
TGTGCCATCAGCTTGGACAGCTGGGGCTACACCTTC
CAISLDSWGYTF
>TRBJ1-5|.|TRBV4-1|.
TGCGCCAGCAGCCTCATTACAGGAAATGGGCAGCCCCAGCATTTT
CASSLITGNGQPQHF
>TRBJ2-5|.|TRBV4-2|.
TGTGCCAGCAGCCAAGATACCAGCCAAGAGACCCAGTACTTC
CASSQDTSQETQYF
>TRBJ1-2|.|TRBV6-2/TRBV6-3|.
TGTGCCAGCAGTTACAAGCCGAACTATGGCTACACCTTC
CASSYKPNYGYTF
>TRBJ2-1|.|TRBV5-4|TRBD2
TGTGCCAGCAGCTTGTTTCCGGTGGGGGGGTCGTCTGAGCAGTTCTTC
CASSLFPVGGSSEQFF
>TRBJ2-3|once|TRBV5-1|TRBD2
TGCGCCAGCAGCTTGTTACTAGCGGGGGGGTCCTACACAGATACGCAGTATTTT
CASSLLLAGGSYTDTQYF